The 26 T cell receptor beta chains below come from one sample, sequenced in a study of T-cell reconstitution after alpha-beta-depleted transplantation in children. TCRbeta library construction was performed incorporating unique molecular identifiers. One entry per CDR3 protein results from TCRdb running MiXCR on the PCR reads. Here the sample spans about 200,000 distinct CDR3 sequences, more than 12% being singletons. The source was PBMCs from the stem cell graft donor, collected from the stem cell graft. The receptors come from a human donor who donated a stem cell graft to a child with acute lymphoblastic leukemia.

This clonotype has more than one count but fewer than ten. One end of the junction is discordant with germline, which a read error may explain. V gene TRBV20-1 combines with J gene TRBJ2-6; TRBD1 might be the D (5 bases). CDR1 is DFQATT and CDR2 is SNEGSKA in the germline V gene (reference sequence). There are 14 residues in the CDR3. DNA for the CDR3: TGCAGTGCTAGGCAAGGGTCTGGGGCCAACGGCCTGACTTTC. Translated, it gives CSARQGSGANGLTF.

This clonotype has at least ten counts. J is TRBJ2-7 and V is TRBV6-2 or TRBV6-3; D is ambiguous. This CDR3 contains 14 residues. Germline V gives CDR1 MNHEY, CDR2 SVGEGT. With 7 bases removed from V and 8 bases from J, the gap between germline ends came to 21 bases. For the CDR3, the DNA is TGTGCCAGCAAAAAACGGGCTGAGGCCAGCAAGCAGTACTTC. Protein: CASKKRAEASKQYF.

This clonotype appeared many times. This chain links TRBV5-1 with TRBJ2-7; D might be TRBD2 (5 bases). Germline V CDR1 and CDR2: SGHRS, YFSETQ. CDR3 length: 15 residues. The V end was cut by 0 bases, the J end by 0 bases, with 10 bases between. CDR3 in amino acids: CASSLAGSNSYEQYF. CDR3 sequence (DNA): TGCGCCAGCAGCTTGGCGGGGTCCAACTCCTACGAGCAGTACTTC.

This clonotype showed up many times. Its ends do not fully match the called genes, so a read error is possible. This chain links TRBV7-7 with TRBJ2-7, with D unclear. Germline CDR1 reads SSHAT; CDR2 reads FNYEAQ (reference sequence). The length of the CDR3 is 14 residues. CDR3 region: CASSLNFFDYEQYF. The CDR3 coding sequence is TGTGCTAGCAGCTTGAATTTCTTCGATTACGAGCAGTACTTC.

This clonotype appeared many times. CDR3 region: CASSNQGLAEGEQYF. CDR3 sequence (DNA): TGTGCCAGCAGTAACCAGGGACTAGCGGAGGGGGAGCAGTACTTC. The chain couples TRBV6-5 to TRBJ2-7; TRBD2 aligns across 11 bases. V gave up 5 bases and J gave up 7 bases; unmatched junction bases: 10. In germline, CDR1 is MNHEY, CDR2 SVGAGI. The CDR3 is 15 residues long.

This clonotype was seen repeatedly, ten times or more. The gene calls are TRBV6-1 and TRBJ1-3; D unclear. Trimming cost V 6 bases and J 0 bases, with 18 bases left between them. This CDR3 has 17 amino acids. Germline CDR1 and CDR2: MNHNS and SASEGT. CDR3 DNA: TGTGCCAGCAGACCAAGAGCAGGAGTACTCTCTGGAAACACCATATATTTT. Translated: CASRPRAGVLSGNTIYF.

This clonotype was recorded at least ten times. This chain joins TRBV5-1 and TRBJ2-1; TRBD1 agrees at 10 bases. The V and J ends lost 3 bases and 2 bases, in that order; junction bases with no gene match: 5. This CDR3 spans 16 amino acids. Germline V gene data show CDR1 as SGHRS and CDR2 as YFSETQ. The chain's CDR3 is CASSYRDRGPYNEQFF. The CDR3 nucleotides are TGCGCCAGCAGCTACCGGGACAGGGGCCCCTACAATGAGCAGTTCTTC.

This clonotype appeared many times. V and J are TRBV5-1 and TRBJ1-2, with D perhaps matching TRBD1 (5 bases). Per germline, CDR1 SGHRS and CDR2 YFSETQ. V was cut by 2 bases and J by 5 bases, with 16 bases left in between. The CDR3 contains 15 residues. The CDR3 spells CASSFGTPGWYGYTF. In DNA form, the CDR3 reads TGCGCCAGCAGCTTCGGGACTCCTGGTTGGTATGGCTACACCTTC.

This chain uses TRBV25-1 with TRBJ2-7; the match to TRBD2 covers 8 bases. This CDR3 contains 12 residues. Germline V CDR1 and CDR2: MGHDK, SYGVNS. Losses at the gene ends were 8 bases for V and 7 bases for J; bases not matched to a gene: 7. The CDR3 sequence: CASGRGGLEQYF. Here the CDR3 DNA reads TGTGCCAGCGGTCGCGGGGGGTTGGAGCAGTACTTC.

This clonotype was counted at least ten times. This rearrangement joins TRBV5-5 to TRBJ2-1; 8 bases align to TRBD1. Germline CDR1 reads SGHKS; CDR2 reads YYEKEE (reference sequence). V shed 5 bases, J shed 5 bases, and the junction held 9 bases outside the gene matches. The CDR3 sequence is 15 residues long. The DNA of the CDR3 is TGTGCCAGCAGTCAAGCCCCAGGGGGCCACAATGAGCAGTTCTTC. Translation: CASSQAPGGHNEQFF.

This clonotype was detected a few times. The chain employs TRBV4-2 and TRBJ2-3; 8 bases are shared with TRBD1. Germline-derived CDR1 and CDR2 are LGHNA and YNFKEQ. This CDR3 comprises 15 residues. After removal of 3 bases from V and 2 bases from J, the junction contained 4 bases not matched to a gene. CDR3 bases: TGTGCCAGCAGCCACGGACAGGGTATCACAGATACGCAGTATTTT. This translates into CASSHGQGITDTQYF.

This clonotype was detected many times. V is TRBV29-1 and J is TRBJ2-7, with a weak D call TRBD1 (5 bases). V lost 6 bases and J lost 3, with 12 bases in between. CDR1 is SQVTM and CDR2 is ANQGSEA in the germline V gene. The CDR3 runs to 12 residues. The CDR3 DNA sequence: TGCAGCGTGGGGCGGACAAACTACGAGCAGTACTTC. Protein sequence: CSVGRTNYEQYF.

This clonotype occurred many times. V gene TRBV5-1 combines with J gene TRBJ2-1; D is perhaps TRBD1 or TRBD2 (6 bases each). The germline CDR1 and CDR2 sequences are SGHRS and YFSETQ. V gave up 4 bases and J gave up 8 bases, with 10 bases separating them. This CDR3 is 12 amino acids long. The CDR3 sequence: CASSPEGDEQFF. DNA for the CDR3: TGCGCCAGCAGCCCGGAGGGGGATGAGCAGTTCTTC.

This clonotype was counted a single time. This sequence joins TRBV20-1 and TRBJ2-1; no clear D gene. Between the trimmed V and J ends, which lost 1 base and 6 bases, there was a span of 13 bases. The CDR3 contains 14 residues. CDR1 is DFQATT, CDR2 SNEGSKA, per germline (reference sequence). The CDR3 region is CSARVPQVGNEQFF. The CDR3 DNA follows: TGCAGTGCTAGAGTACCTCAGGTGGGCAATGAGCAGTTCTTC.

This clonotype was seen repeatedly, ten times or more. This chain joins TRBV11-2 and TRBJ2-5; no reliable D call. V lost 0 bases and J 2 bases, leaving 10 bases between the germline ends. Germline lookup yields CDR1 SGHAT and CDR2 FQNNGV. The CDR3 loop spans 15 amino acids. CDR3 loop: CASSLDRDKQETQYF. DNA of the CDR3: TGTGCCAGCAGCTTAGATCGAGACAAGCAAGAGACCCAGTACTTC.

In its sample, this clonotype was seen a few times. This chain joins TRBV6-1 and TRBJ2-7; D possibly corresponds to TRBD1 (5 bases). Germline CDR1 is MNHNS and CDR2 is SASEGT. V shed 5 bases and J shed 2 bases, with 10 bases lying between them. This CDR3 region has 13 residues. The CDR3 bases are TGTGCCAGCAGTAGGGGATCTACCTACGAGCAGTACTTC. It codes for CASSRGSTYEQYF.

This clonotype has a count of ten or more. The V and J genes are TRBV20-1 and TRBJ1-6; no clear D. The ends were cut back, 1 base at V and 5 bases at J, with 9 bases in the middle. This CDR3 is built from 14 residues. Germline-derived CDR1 and CDR2 are DFQATT and SNEGSKA (reference sequence). CDR3 loop: CSARGRPNNSPLHF. The CDR3 DNA reads TGCAGTGCTAGAGGACGCCCCAATAATTCACCCCTCCACTTT.

There are many counts of this clonotype. The chain combines TRBV5-1 with TRBJ2-2; D remains unclear. This CDR3 is built from 17 residues. V gave up 1 base and J gave up 0 bases, with 13 bases separating them. Looked up from germline, CDR1 is SGHRS and CDR2 is YFSETQ. CDR3 protein: CASSLPSQASNTGELFF. For the CDR3, the DNA is TGCGCCAGCAGCTTGCCATCGCAGGCATCGAACACCGGGGAGCTGTTTTTT. Supplemented by reference TRBV5-1 and TRBJ2-2, the full variable domain reads KAGVTQTPRYLIKTRGQQVTLSCSPISGHRSVSWYQQTPGQGLQFLFEYFSETQRNKGNFPGRFSGRQFSNSRSEMNVSTLELGDSALYLCASSLPSQASNTGELFFGEGSRLTVL.

This clonotype came up a few times. The chain is built from TRBV25-1 and TRBJ2-4, with D perhaps TRBD2 (5 bases). Per germline, CDR1 MGHDK and CDR2 SYGVNS. Trimming pared 4 bases from V and 0 bases from J, leaving 10 bases between. This CDR3 has 15 amino acids. CDR3 protein: CASSGRDLAKNIQYF. The CDR3 nucleotides read TGTGCCAGCAGTGGCCGGGATCTAGCCAAAAACATTCAGTACTTC.

This clonotype was seen a few times. The rearrangement joins TRBV27 to TRBJ2-2, with 9 bases lining up with TRBD1. The CDR3 has 17 residues. Germline trimming cut 0 bases from V and 5 bases from J; bases unmatched to any gene: 7. Germline loops: CDR1 MNHEY, CDR2 SMNVEV (reference sequence). CDR3 protein: CASSLSLGQGGTGELFF. The CDR3 region has the DNA TGTGCCAGCAGTTTATCTTTGGGACAGGGAGGAACCGGGGAGCTGTTTTTT.

The chain couples TRBV20-1 to TRBJ1-6; 7 nucleotides line up with TRBD1. The CDR3 loop spans 15 amino acids. The germline CDR1 and CDR2 sequences are DFQATT and SNEGSKA (reference sequence). The junction had 2 bases not matched to a gene; V was cut back by 1 base and J by 2 bases. CDR3 protein: CSARVGTAYNSPLHF. The CDR3 bases are TGCAGTGCTAGAGTAGGGACAGCCTATAATTCACCCCTCCACTTT.

This clonotype appeared many times. The chain uses TRBV20-1 and TRBJ1-1, with D possibly matching TRBD1 (5 bases). Trimming left V 5 bases short and J 9 bases short, with 13 bases between. CDR3 length equals 11 residues. In germline, CDR1 is DFQATT, CDR2 SNEGSKA (reference sequence). In DNA form, the CDR3 reads TGCAGTGCTCTTAGGGGATTTCAAGCTTTCTTT. Amino acids: CSALRGFQAFF.

This clonotype was seen repeatedly, ten times or more. V and J are TRBV7-9 and TRBJ1-6; D ambiguous. V lost 5 bases and J lost 7, with 15 bases in between. The germline V gene encodes CDR1 SEHNR and CDR2 FQNEAQ (reference sequence). CDR3 length: 15 residues. In nucleotides, the CDR3 is TGTGCCAGCAGCCCGTTGCACGGGTCCAATTCACCCCTCCACTTT. This codes for CASSPLHGSNSPLHF. The whole variable domain, remainder taken from reference TRBV7-9 and TRBJ1-6, is DTGVSQNPRHKITKRGQNVTFRCDPISEHNRLYWYRQTLGQGPEFLTYFQNEAQLEKSRLLSDRFSAERPKGSFSTLEIQRTEQGDSAMYLCASSPLHGSNSPLHFGNGTRLTVT.

At least ten counts were recorded for this clonotype. The V call is TRBV11-3, the J call TRBJ1-3, with D hard to call. The CDR3 length is 16 residues. Trimming cost V 6 bases and J 2 bases, with 17 bases left between them. Germline V lookup: CDR1 SGHNT, CDR2 YENEEA. This CDR3 is CASSTFSTGTGNTIYF. DNA for the CDR3: TGTGCCAGCAGTACGTTCTCCACCGGCACTGGAAACACCATATATTTT.

There are many counts of this clonotype. The rearrangement links TRBV29-1 to TRBJ2-5; 7 positions match TRBD2. This CDR3 comprises 13 residues. Germline trimming cut 3 bases from V and 7 bases from J; bases unmatched to any gene: 8. Per the germline V gene, CDR1 is SQVTM and CDR2 is ANQGSEA. In DNA form, the CDR3 reads TGCAGCGTTGATCTAGGACTAGATGGGACCCAGTACTTC. Encoded protein: CSVDLGLDGTQYF.

In this sample, this clonotype turned up many times. The V gene is TRBV5-1, the J gene TRBJ2-1, with 10 positions matching TRBD2. Trimming took 0 bases from V and 7 from J; bases not matched to a gene: 4. The CDR3 is 15 amino acids. Looked up from germline, CDR1 is SGHRS and CDR2 is YFSETQ. Here the CDR3 DNA reads TGCGCCAGCAGCTTGGCTAGCGGGAGTATGAATGAGCAGTTCTTC. It specifies CASSLASGSMNEQFF.